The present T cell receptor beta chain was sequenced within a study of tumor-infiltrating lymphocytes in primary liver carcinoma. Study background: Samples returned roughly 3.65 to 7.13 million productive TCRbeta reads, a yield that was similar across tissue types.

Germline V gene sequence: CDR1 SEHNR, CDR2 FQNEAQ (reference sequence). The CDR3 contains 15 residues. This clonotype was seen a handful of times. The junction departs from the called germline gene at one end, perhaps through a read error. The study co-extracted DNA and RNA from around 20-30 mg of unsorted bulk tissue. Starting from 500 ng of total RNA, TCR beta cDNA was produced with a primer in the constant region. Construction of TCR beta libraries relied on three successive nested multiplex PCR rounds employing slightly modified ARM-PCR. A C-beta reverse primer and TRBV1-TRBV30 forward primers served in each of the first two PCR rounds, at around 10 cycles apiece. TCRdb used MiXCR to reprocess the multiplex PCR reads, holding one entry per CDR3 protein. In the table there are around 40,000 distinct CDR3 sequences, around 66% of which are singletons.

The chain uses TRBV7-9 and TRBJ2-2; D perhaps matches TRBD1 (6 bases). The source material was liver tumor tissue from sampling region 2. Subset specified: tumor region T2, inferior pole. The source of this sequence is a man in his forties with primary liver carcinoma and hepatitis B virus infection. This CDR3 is CASSAGTGMAGELLF. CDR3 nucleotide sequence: TGTGCCAGCAGCGCCGGGACGGGGATGGCAGGGGAGCTGCTTTTT. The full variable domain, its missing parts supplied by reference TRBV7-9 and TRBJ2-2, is DTGVSQNPRHKITKRGQNVTFRCDPISEHNRLYWYRQTLGQGPEFLTYFQNEAQLEKSRLLSDRFSAERPKGSFSTLEIQRTEQGDSAMYLCASSAGTGMAGELLFGEGSRLTVL.